Listed below are T cell receptor beta chains from one sample, sequenced in a study of technical replicates of blood from several donors. The table came from immunoSEQ multiplex PCR; TCRdb's copy has only in-frame clones and leaves some out. The sample carries some 84,000 clones, 91% recorded once. The sequencing sample was made of T cells isolated from PBMCs. These receptors were obtained from a human donor in good health. Both conserved end residues are part of each CDR3. Each record gives: CDR3 DNA, CDR3 protein, V gene, D gene, J gene, clone size. A D gene is named only where the DNA matches it firmly. A clone size is listed for some rows: how often the clone was seen (once, few, many), or a class if it is expanded.

cdr3_nt: TGTGCCAGCAGCTTCTCGTGGGGGCCGAAAGAGACCCAGTACTTC
cdr3_aa: CASSFSWGPKETQYF
v_call: TRBV7-3
d_call: -
j_call: TRBJ2-5
clone_size: -

cdr3_nt: TGTGCCTGGAGTGTAATCATTAGCAATCAGCCCCAGCATTTT
cdr3_aa: CAWSVIISNQPQHF
v_call: TRBV30
d_call: -
j_call: TRBJ1-5
clone_size: -

cdr3_nt: TGTGCCAGCAGCTTGGAGGCTAGCGGGAGTATGGCCGATACGCAGTATTTT
cdr3_aa: CASSLEASGSMADTQYF
v_call: TRBV5-8
d_call: TRBD2
j_call: TRBJ2-3
clone_size: -

cdr3_nt: TGTGCCAGCAACAGCGGGATAGATGAGCAGTACTTC
cdr3_aa: CASNSGIDEQYF
v_call: TRBV11-3
d_call: TRBD2
j_call: TRBJ2-7
clone_size: -

cdr3_nt: TGTGCCAGCAGCCCGTTTCAGGGGGCGAGCACTGAAGCTTTCTTT
cdr3_aa: CASSPFQGASTEAFF
v_call: TRBV14
d_call: TRBD1
j_call: TRBJ1-1
clone_size: once

cdr3_nt: TGTGCCAGTAGTAAACGGACTAGCGGGACCTCCTCCTACGAGCAGTACTTC
cdr3_aa: CASSKRTSGTSSYEQYF
v_call: TRBV19
d_call: TRBD2
j_call: TRBJ2-7
clone_size: -

cdr3_nt: TGCGCCAGCAGCTTGGATGGGCAGCTTTCTACAGATACGCAGTATTTT
cdr3_aa: CASSLDGQLSTDTQYF
v_call: TRBV5-1
d_call: -
j_call: TRBJ2-3
clone_size: -

cdr3_nt: TGTGCCAGCAGCCTCAGGACAGGGAATCAGCCCCAGCATTTT
cdr3_aa: CASSLRTGNQPQHF
v_call: TRBV5-6
d_call: TRBD1
j_call: TRBJ1-5
clone_size: -

cdr3_nt: TGTGCCTGGAGCGTCCCCGGACTGATCAATCAGCCCCAGCATTTT
cdr3_aa: CAWSVPGLINQPQHF
v_call: TRBV30
d_call: -
j_call: TRBJ1-5
clone_size: -

cdr3_nt: TGTGCCAGCAGCTCCAAAACCGGGGAGCTGTTTTTT
cdr3_aa: CASSSKTGELFF
v_call: TRBV11-2
d_call: -
j_call: TRBJ2-2
clone_size: -

cdr3_nt: TGTGCAACTCTAAATCAGGGATACACAGATACGCAGTATTTT
cdr3_aa: CATLNQGYTDTQYF
v_call: TRBV6-5
d_call: -
j_call: TRBJ2-3
clone_size: -

cdr3_nt: TGTGCCTGGAGTGTATCGGAGTACACCGGGGAGCTGTTTTTT
cdr3_aa: CAWSVSEYTGELFF
v_call: TRBV30
d_call: -
j_call: TRBJ2-2
clone_size: once

cdr3_nt: TGTGCCAGCAGTTTATACAGGGGAGATCAGCCCCAGCATTTT
cdr3_aa: CASSLYRGDQPQHF
v_call: TRBV28
d_call: TRBD1
j_call: TRBJ1-5
clone_size: -

cdr3_nt: TGTGCCAGCAGGCGACAGGATTGGACTGAAGCTTTCTTT
cdr3_aa: CASRRQDWTEAFF
v_call: TRBV6-5
d_call: -
j_call: TRBJ1-1
clone_size: -

cdr3_nt: TGTGCCAGCAGCTCAGGACAAGGCCAGGGGTTTAATGAAAAACTGTTTTTT
cdr3_aa: CASSSGQGQGFNEKLFF
v_call: TRBV13
d_call: -
j_call: TRBJ1-4
clone_size: -

cdr3_nt: TGTGCCAGCAGCTGGACACAGGGGGCCCTCTATGGCTACACCTTC
cdr3_aa: CASSWTQGALYGYTF
v_call: TRBV5-8
d_call: TRBD1
j_call: TRBJ1-2
clone_size: -

cdr3_nt: TGCGCCAGCAGCCAAGATAGGCGACTCGGGGGAAATTTGAACACTGAAGCTTTCTTT
cdr3_aa: CASSQDRRLGGNLNTEAFF
v_call: TRBV4-1
d_call: -
j_call: TRBJ1-1
clone_size: -

cdr3_nt: TGCGCCAGCAGCTTGGGACTCACCTACGAGCAGTACTTC
cdr3_aa: CASSLGLTYEQYF
v_call: TRBV5-1
d_call: -
j_call: TRBJ2-7
clone_size: -

cdr3_nt: TGTGCCAGCAGCTTGGTCCAGGGTGCCTATGGCTACACCTTC
cdr3_aa: CASSLVQGAYGYTF
v_call: TRBV5-4
d_call: -
j_call: TRBJ1-2
clone_size: -

cdr3_nt: TGTGCCAGCAGGGTCGCAGGGGCCGGCTTGAACACTGAAGCTTTCTTT
cdr3_aa: CASRVAGAGLNTEAFF
v_call: TRBV28
d_call: -
j_call: TRBJ1-1
clone_size: -

cdr3_nt: TGCGCCAGCAGCCATGAAGTCGGGACTAGCGGGAGTCGGGACATTCAGTACTTC
cdr3_aa: CASSHEVGTSGSRDIQYF
v_call: TRBV4-1
d_call: TRBD2
j_call: TRBJ2-4
clone_size: once

cdr3_nt: TGCAGCGTTGAAGATCCACCCGGGGGCTACGAGCAGTACTTC
cdr3_aa: CSVEDPPGGYEQYF
v_call: TRBV29-1
d_call: -
j_call: TRBJ2-7
clone_size: -

cdr3_nt: TGTGCCAGCAGCTTCCGCCGACAGGGGGTTAGGAATGAGCAGTTCTTC
cdr3_aa: CASSFRRQGVRNEQFF
v_call: TRBV5-8
d_call: TRBD1
j_call: TRBJ2-1
clone_size: few

cdr3_nt: TGTGCCAGCAGTTTTACATACAGGACGAACACCGGGGAGCTGTTTTTT
cdr3_aa: CASSFTYRTNTGELFF
v_call: TRBV27
d_call: -
j_call: TRBJ2-2
clone_size: -

cdr3_nt: TGTGCCAGTAGTATAATTCCCGACAGGGTTCCTAGAGGGCAGTACTTC
cdr3_aa: CASSIIPDRVPRGQYF
v_call: TRBV19
d_call: TRBD1
j_call: TRBJ2-7
clone_size: -

cdr3_nt: TGTGCCAGCAGCTTGATGCAGAACTATGGCTACACCTTC
cdr3_aa: CASSLMQNYGYTF
v_call: TRBV5-6
d_call: -
j_call: TRBJ1-2
clone_size: -

cdr3_nt: TGTGCCAGCAGCCCGGGAGGGGAAACAGATACGCAGTATTTT
cdr3_aa: CASSPGGETDTQYF
v_call: TRBV4-2
d_call: TRBD2
j_call: TRBJ2-3
clone_size: -

cdr3_nt: TGCGCCAGCAGCTTCAATATAGCGGGGGCGAACACCGGGGAGCTGTTTTTT
cdr3_aa: CASSFNIAGANTGELFF
v_call: TRBV5-1
d_call: TRBD2
j_call: TRBJ2-2
clone_size: -

cdr3_nt: TGCGCCAGCGCCGCAGGGGGAACAGGGACTAGCAATCAGCCCCAGCATTTT
cdr3_aa: CASAAGGTGTSNQPQHF
v_call: TRBV4-1
d_call: TRBD1
j_call: TRBJ1-5
clone_size: -

cdr3_nt: TGTGCCAGCAGCTCACAGGGGAAGTCTGGAAACACCATATATTTT
cdr3_aa: CASSSQGKSGNTIYF
v_call: TRBV7-9
d_call: TRBD1
j_call: TRBJ1-3
clone_size: -

cdr3_nt: TGTGCCAGCTCACCAATCCCCGGGACAACTCCTGGCTACACCTTC
cdr3_aa: CASSPIPGTTPGYTF
v_call: TRBV18
d_call: -
j_call: TRBJ1-2
clone_size: -

cdr3_nt: TGTGCCAGCAGCGTAGGCGTCCTAACCGGGGAGCTGTTTTTT
cdr3_aa: CASSVGVLTGELFF
v_call: TRBV9
d_call: -
j_call: TRBJ2-2
clone_size: -

cdr3_nt: TGTGCCAGCAGTCTAGCAGGGGCCGAGCAGTACTTC
cdr3_aa: CASSLAGAEQYF
v_call: TRBV7-9
d_call: -
j_call: TRBJ2-7
clone_size: once

cdr3_nt: TGTGCCAGCAGCCGGGAGCCGCAAAACACTGAAGCTTTCTTT
cdr3_aa: CASSREPQNTEAFF
v_call: TRBV11-2
d_call: -
j_call: TRBJ1-1
clone_size: -

cdr3_nt: TGCGCCAGCAGCTATAGGACAGGGGAAACCGGGGAGCTGTTTTTT
cdr3_aa: CASSYRTGETGELFF
v_call: TRBV5-1
d_call: TRBD1
j_call: TRBJ2-2
clone_size: -

cdr3_nt: TGTGCTTCCCAGTTTCCCGGGCTAGCGGAATACAATGAGCAGTTCTTC
cdr3_aa: CASQFPGLAEYNEQFF
v_call: TRBV28
d_call: TRBD2
j_call: TRBJ2-1
clone_size: -

cdr3_nt: TGTGCCACCAGCAGGGACTTCACCTACGAGCAGTACTTC
cdr3_aa: CATSRDFTYEQYF
v_call: TRBV15
d_call: -
j_call: TRBJ2-7
clone_size: -

cdr3_nt: TGCGCCAGCAGCTTGATAATAGCGGGATCGGACACAGATACGCAGTATTTT
cdr3_aa: CASSLIIAGSDTDTQYF
v_call: TRBV5-1
d_call: TRBD2
j_call: TRBJ2-3
clone_size: once

cdr3_nt: TGTGCCATCAGCGAAACTAGCGGGAGTCGGAATGAGCAGTTCTTC
cdr3_aa: CAISETSGSRNEQFF
v_call: TRBV10-3
d_call: TRBD2
j_call: TRBJ2-1
clone_size: -

cdr3_nt: TGTGCCAGCAGCTTCGGCAGGCAGAACTATGGCTACACCTTC
cdr3_aa: CASSFGRQNYGYTF
v_call: TRBV5-6
d_call: -
j_call: TRBJ1-2
clone_size: once